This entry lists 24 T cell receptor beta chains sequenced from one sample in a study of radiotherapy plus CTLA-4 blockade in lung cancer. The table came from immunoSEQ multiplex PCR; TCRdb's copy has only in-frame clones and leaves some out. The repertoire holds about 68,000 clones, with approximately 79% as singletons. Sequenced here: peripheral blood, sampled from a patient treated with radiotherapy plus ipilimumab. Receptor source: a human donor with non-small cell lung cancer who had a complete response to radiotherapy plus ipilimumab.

This chain's CDR3 is CASSLDTGGGETQYF. CDR3 coding DNA: TGTGCCAGCAGCTTAGACACCGGGGGTGGAGAGACCCAGTACTTC. The chain uses TRBV11-2 and TRBJ2-5, with D possibly being TRBD2 (6 bases). V was shortened by 0 bases and J by 4 bases, with 12 bases between the two germline ends. Germline CDR1 SGHAT, CDR2 FQNNGV. The CDR3 has 15 amino acids.

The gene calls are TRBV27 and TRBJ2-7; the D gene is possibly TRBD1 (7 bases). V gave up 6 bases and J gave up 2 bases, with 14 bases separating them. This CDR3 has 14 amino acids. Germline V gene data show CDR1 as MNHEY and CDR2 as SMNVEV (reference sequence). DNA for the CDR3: TGTGCCAGCAGGCCGCAGGGGGGTCCCTACGAGCAGTACTTC. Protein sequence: CASRPQGGPYEQYF.

The CDR3 loop reads CASSRNGPNEKLFF. CDR3 bases: TGTGCCAGCAGCCGGAATGGTCCTAATGAAAAACTGTTTTTT. The V and J genes are TRBV7-9 and TRBJ1-4; no clear D gene. The CDR3 covers 14 residues. V gave up 5 bases and J gave up 3 bases, with 10 bases separating them. Germline CDR1 and CDR2: SEHNR and FQNEAQ (reference sequence).

In DNA, the CDR3 is TGTGCCAGCAGCTTATCATGGGGCTACACCGGGGAGCTGTTTTTT. It encodes CASSLSWGYTGELFF. The chain couples TRBV5-5 to TRBJ2-2, with D perhaps TRBD1 (5 bases). CDR3 length: 15 amino acids. Germline V CDR1 and CDR2: SGHKS, YYEKEE (reference sequence). V gave up 2 bases and J gave up 3 bases, with 11 bases separating them. Drawing the rest from reference TRBV5-5 and TRBJ2-2, the complete variable domain is DAGVTQSPTHLIKTRGQQVTLRCSPISGHKSVSWYQQVLGQGPQFIFQYYEKEERGRGNFPDRFSARQFPNYSSELNVNALLLGDSALYLCASSLSWGYTGELFFGEGSRLTVL.

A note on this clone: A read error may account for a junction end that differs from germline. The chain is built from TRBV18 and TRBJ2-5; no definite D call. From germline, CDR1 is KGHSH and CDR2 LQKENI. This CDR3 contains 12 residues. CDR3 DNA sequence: TGTGCCAGCTCGCCCAAACAAGAGATCCAGTACTTC. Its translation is CASSPKQEIQYF. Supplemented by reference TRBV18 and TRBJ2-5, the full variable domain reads NAGVMQNPRHLVRRRGQEARLRCSPMKGHSHVYWYRQLPEEGLKFMVYLQKENIIDESGMPKERFSAEFPKEGPSILRIQQVVRGDSAAYFCASSPKQEIQYFGPGTRLLVL.

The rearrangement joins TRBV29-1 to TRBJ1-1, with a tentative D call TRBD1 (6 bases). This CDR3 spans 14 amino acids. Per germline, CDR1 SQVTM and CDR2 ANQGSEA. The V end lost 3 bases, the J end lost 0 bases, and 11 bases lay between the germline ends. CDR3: CSVDSRGLNTEAFF. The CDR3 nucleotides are TGCAGCGTTGATTCCAGGGGCCTGAACACTGAAGCTTTCTTT.

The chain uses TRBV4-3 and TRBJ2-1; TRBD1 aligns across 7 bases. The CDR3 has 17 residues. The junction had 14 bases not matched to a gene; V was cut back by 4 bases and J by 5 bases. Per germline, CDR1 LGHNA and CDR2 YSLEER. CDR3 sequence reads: CASSPDFATGRNNEQFF. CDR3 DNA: TGCGCCAGCAGCCCCGATTTCGCGACAGGGCGTAACAATGAGCAGTTCTTC.

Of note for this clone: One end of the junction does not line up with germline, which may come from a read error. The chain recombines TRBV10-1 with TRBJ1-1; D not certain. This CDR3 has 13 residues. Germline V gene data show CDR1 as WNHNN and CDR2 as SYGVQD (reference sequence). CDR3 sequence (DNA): TGCGCCAGCAGTGAGTCGGTTAGGGCTGAAGCTTCCTTT. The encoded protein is CASSESVRAEASF.

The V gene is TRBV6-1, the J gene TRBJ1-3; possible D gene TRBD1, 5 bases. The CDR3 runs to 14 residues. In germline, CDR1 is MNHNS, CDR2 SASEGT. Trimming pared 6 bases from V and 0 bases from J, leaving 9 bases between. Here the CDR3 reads CASRQGYSGNTIYF. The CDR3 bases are TGTGCCAGCAGGCAGGGATACTCTGGAAACACCATATATTTT.

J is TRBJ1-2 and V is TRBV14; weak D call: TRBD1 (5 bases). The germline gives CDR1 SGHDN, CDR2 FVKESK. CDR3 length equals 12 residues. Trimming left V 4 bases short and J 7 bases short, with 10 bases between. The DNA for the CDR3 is TGTGCCAGCAGCCCCCCAGGGATTGGCTACACCTTC. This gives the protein CASSPPGIGYTF. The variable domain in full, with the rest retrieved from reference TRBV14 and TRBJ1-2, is EAGVTQFPSHSVIEKGQTVTLRCDPISGHDNLYWYRRVMGKEIKFLLHFVKESKQDESGMPNNRFLAERTGGTYSTLKVQPAELEDSGVYFCASSPPGIGYTFGSGTRLTVV.

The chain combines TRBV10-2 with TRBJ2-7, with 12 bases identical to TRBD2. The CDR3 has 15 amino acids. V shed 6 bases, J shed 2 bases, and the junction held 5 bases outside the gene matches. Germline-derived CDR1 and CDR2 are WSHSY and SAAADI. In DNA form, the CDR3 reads TGCGCCAGCAGCGAAGGGACTAGCGGGCCCTACGAGCAGTACGTC. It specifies CASSEGTSGPYEQYV.

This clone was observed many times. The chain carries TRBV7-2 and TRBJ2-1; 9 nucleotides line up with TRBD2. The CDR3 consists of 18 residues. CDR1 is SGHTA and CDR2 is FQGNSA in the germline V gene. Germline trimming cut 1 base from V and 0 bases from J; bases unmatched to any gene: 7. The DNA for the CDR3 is TGTGCCAGCAGCTTAGGTGTAGCGGGAGCAACCTCCTACAATGAGCAGTTCTTC. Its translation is CASSLGVAGATSYNEQFF.

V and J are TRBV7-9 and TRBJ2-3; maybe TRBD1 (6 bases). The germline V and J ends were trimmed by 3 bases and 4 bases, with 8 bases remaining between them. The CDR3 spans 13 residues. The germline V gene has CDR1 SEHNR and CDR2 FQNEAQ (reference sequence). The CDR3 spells CASSFQGPDTQYF. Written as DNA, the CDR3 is TGTGCCAGCAGCTTTCAGGGGCCAGATACGCAGTATTTT.

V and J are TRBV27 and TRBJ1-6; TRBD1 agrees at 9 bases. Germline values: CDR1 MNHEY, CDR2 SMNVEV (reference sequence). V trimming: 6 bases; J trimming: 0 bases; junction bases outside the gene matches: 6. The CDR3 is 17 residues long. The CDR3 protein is CASRSGTGTSYNSPLHF. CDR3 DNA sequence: TGTGCCAGCAGATCCGGGACAGGGACCTCCTATAATTCACCCCTCCACTTT.

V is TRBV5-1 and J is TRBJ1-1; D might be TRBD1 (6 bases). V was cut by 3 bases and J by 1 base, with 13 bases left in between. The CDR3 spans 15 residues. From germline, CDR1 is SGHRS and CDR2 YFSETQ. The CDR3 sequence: CASSSSGQSNTEAFF. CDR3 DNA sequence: TGCGCCAGCAGCTCAAGCGGACAGTCGAACACTGAAGCTTTCTTT.

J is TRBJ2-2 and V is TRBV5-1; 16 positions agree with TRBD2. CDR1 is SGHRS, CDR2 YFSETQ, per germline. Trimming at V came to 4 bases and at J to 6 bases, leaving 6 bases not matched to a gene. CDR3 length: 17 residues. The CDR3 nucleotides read TGCGCCAGCAGCACGGGACTAGCGGGAGGGCCATCCGGGGAGCTGTTTTTT. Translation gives CASSTGLAGGPSGELFF.

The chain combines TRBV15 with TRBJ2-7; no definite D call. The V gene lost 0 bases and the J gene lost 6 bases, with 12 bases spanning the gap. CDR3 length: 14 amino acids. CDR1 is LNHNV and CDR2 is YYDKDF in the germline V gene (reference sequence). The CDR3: CATSRELQFREQYF. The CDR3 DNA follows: TGTGCCACCAGCAGAGAACTACAGTTTCGCGAGCAGTACTTC.

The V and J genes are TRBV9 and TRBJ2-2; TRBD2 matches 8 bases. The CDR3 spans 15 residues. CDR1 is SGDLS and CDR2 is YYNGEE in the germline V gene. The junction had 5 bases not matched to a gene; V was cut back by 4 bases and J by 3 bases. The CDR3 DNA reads TGTGCCAGCAGCCTCCGGGAGGGCTACACCGGGGAGCTGTTTTTT. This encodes CASSLREGYTGELFF. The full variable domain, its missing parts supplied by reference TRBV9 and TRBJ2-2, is DSGVTQTPKHLITATGQRVTLRCSPRSGDLSVYWYQQSLDQGLQFLIQYYNGEERAKGNILERFSAQQFPDLHSELNLSSLELGDSALYFCASSLREGYTGELFFGEGSRLTVL.

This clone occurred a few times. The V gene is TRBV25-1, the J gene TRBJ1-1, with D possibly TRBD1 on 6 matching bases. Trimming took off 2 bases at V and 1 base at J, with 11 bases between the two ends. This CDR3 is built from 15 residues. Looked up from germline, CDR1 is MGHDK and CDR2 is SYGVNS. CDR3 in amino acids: CASSEGGGWNTEAFF. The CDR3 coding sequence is TGTGCCAGCAGTGAAGGGGGGGGCTGGAACACTGAAGCTTTCTTT.

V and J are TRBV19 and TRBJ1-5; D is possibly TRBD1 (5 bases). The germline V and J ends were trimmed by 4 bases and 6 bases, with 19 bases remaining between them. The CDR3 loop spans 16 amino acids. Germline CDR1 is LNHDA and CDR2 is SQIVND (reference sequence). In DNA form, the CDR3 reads TGTGCCAGTAGTAACCCGGGACGGAGCGGGAGTCAGCCCCAGCATTTT. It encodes CASSNPGRSGSQPQHF.

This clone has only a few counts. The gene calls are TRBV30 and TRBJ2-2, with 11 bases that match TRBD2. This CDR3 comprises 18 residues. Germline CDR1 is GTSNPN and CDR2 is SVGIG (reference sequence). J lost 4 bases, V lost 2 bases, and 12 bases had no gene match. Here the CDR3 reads CAWSPDSGTSGITGELFF. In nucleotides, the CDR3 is TGTGCCTGGAGTCCAGACAGTGGGACTAGCGGAATCACCGGGGAGCTGTTTTTT. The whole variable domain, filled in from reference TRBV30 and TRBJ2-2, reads SQTIHQWPATLVQPVGSPLSLECTVEGTSNPNLYWYRQAAGRGLQLLFYSVGIGQISSEVPQNLSASRPQDRQFILSSKKLLLSDSGFYLCAWSPDSGTSGITGELFFGEGSRLTVL.

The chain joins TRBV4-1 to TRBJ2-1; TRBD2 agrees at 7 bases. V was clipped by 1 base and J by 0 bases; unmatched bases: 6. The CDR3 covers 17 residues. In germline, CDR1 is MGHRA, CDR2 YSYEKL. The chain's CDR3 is CASSQVGGRGSYNEQFF. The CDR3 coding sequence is TGCGCCAGCAGCCAAGTTGGAGGGAGGGGCTCCTACAATGAGCAGTTCTTC.

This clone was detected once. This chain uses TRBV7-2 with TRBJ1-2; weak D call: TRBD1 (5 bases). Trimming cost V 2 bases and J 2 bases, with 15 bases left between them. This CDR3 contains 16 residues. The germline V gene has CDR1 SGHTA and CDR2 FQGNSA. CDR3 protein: CASSLMAGRVNYGYTF. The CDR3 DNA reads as TGTGCCAGCAGCTTAATGGCCGGCAGGGTAAACTATGGCTACACCTTC.

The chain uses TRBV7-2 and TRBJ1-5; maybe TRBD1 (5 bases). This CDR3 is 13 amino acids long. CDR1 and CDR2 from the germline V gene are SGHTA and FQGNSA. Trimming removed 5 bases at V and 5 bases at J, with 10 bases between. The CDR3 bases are TGTGCCAGCAGCCCAGGGCCCTATCAGCCCCAGCATTTT. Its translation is CASSPGPYQPQHF.